A selection of T cell receptor beta chains follows, all from one sample in a study of cytomegalovirus exposure and HLA in healthy donors. The repertoire was sequenced with immunoSEQ multiplex PCR; TCRdb's copy has only in-frame clones and lacks some. The sample lists a few hundred thousand clones; 80% to 95% were seen once. Sequences were obtained from PBMCs. The receptors derive from a girl aged 2 to 10 in good health and CMV-seronegative. The CDR3 runs from the conserved cysteine through the conserved F or W. D genes are given only for firm matches.

D gene	V gene	CDR3 protein
.	TRBV9	CASSVGGLGSYNEQFF
.	TRBV19	CASSIRSFGPTSTDTQYF
.	TRBV10-2	CASRGGLTGNSEAFF
TRBD2	TRBV27	CASTYTGRKVAGELFF
TRBD1	TRBV15	CATSRDVWTGLGNEQFF
.	TRBV28	CASSLSRDRGGKLFF
TRBD2	TRBV27	CASTSLGGLAGYEQYF
.	TRBV5-1	CASSPTVGGGQETQYF
TRBD1	TRBV9	CASSTTGGPDEKLFF
.	TRBV15	CATSRVDSKDTEAFF
.	TRBV28	CASSSGLGQPQHF
.	TRBV27	CASSIHGTPAAQYF
.	TRBV10-2	CARGLEIQETQYF
.	TRBV19	CASSPLPSGANVLTF
TRBD1	TRBV15	CATSRNDRGRETQYF
.	TRBV6-5	CASRTQGSSNQPQHF
.	TRBV5-6	CASSLAGRPPYEQYF
TRBD2	TRBV7-9	CASSLGFGLAADEQFF
.	TRBV14	CASSLSAYEQYF
TRBD2	TRBV9	CASSAGLAAVNEQFF
TRBD2	TRBV6-5	CASSMTPGLVDTQYF
TRBD2	TRBV10-1	CASSESSGGVPYEQYF
.	TRBV7-9	CAHPGSYGYTF
.	TRBV27	CASTGDENSPLHF
TRBD1	TRBV2	CASRYGTEYGYTF
TRBD1	TRBV29-1	CSVLDRGVYGYTF
TRBD1	TRBV4-1	CASSQGTGLTGELFF
TRBD1	TRBV9	CASQRSRGHGYTF
TRBD2	TRBV30	CAWSLGLAGEQFF
TRBD1	TRBV27	CASSPRTGQNYGYTF
TRBD2	TRBV7-9	CSGGEGTDTQYF